The clone carrying this T cell receptor (beta chain) was counted once. Its matching antigen is unknown. This sample was taken from a study of T cell repertoires in cytomegalovirus infection. In the study overall: Well-studied HLA-B-restricted epitopes and recently identified HLA-C-restricted epitopes of CMV were both used in the study. From public TCR beta signatures came an indication of both CMV infection and matching HLA type. General observations from the study: Across the ex vivo response, the dominant clonotypes were HLA-C-restricted CMV-specific TCR beta clonotypes. Cumulative frequency (of public TCR beta family members) identified carriers of CMV plus the relevant HLA.

Each CDR3 protein gets one entry after TCRdb re-called the reads with MiXCR. The table lists some 900,000 distinct CDR3 sequences, approximately 32% of them singletons. The clonotype originates from a human donor in good health (CMV status not recorded). Some clones in this sample may be carry-over from other donors' samples. The sample in question was cultured CD8+ T cells from PBMCs, obtained from culture after CMV antigen stimulation.

CDR3 in amino acids: CASSPRIAGDTQYF. The CDR3 DNA follows: TGTGCCAGCAGTCCCCGAATAGCGGGTGATACGCAGTATTTT. This chain links TRBV27 with TRBJ2-3, with TRBD2 matching 7 bases. From germline, CDR1 is MNHEY and CDR2 SMNVEV (reference sequence). V was pared by 5 bases and J by 6 bases, with 8 bases of the junction left unmatched. The length of the CDR3 is 14 residues.